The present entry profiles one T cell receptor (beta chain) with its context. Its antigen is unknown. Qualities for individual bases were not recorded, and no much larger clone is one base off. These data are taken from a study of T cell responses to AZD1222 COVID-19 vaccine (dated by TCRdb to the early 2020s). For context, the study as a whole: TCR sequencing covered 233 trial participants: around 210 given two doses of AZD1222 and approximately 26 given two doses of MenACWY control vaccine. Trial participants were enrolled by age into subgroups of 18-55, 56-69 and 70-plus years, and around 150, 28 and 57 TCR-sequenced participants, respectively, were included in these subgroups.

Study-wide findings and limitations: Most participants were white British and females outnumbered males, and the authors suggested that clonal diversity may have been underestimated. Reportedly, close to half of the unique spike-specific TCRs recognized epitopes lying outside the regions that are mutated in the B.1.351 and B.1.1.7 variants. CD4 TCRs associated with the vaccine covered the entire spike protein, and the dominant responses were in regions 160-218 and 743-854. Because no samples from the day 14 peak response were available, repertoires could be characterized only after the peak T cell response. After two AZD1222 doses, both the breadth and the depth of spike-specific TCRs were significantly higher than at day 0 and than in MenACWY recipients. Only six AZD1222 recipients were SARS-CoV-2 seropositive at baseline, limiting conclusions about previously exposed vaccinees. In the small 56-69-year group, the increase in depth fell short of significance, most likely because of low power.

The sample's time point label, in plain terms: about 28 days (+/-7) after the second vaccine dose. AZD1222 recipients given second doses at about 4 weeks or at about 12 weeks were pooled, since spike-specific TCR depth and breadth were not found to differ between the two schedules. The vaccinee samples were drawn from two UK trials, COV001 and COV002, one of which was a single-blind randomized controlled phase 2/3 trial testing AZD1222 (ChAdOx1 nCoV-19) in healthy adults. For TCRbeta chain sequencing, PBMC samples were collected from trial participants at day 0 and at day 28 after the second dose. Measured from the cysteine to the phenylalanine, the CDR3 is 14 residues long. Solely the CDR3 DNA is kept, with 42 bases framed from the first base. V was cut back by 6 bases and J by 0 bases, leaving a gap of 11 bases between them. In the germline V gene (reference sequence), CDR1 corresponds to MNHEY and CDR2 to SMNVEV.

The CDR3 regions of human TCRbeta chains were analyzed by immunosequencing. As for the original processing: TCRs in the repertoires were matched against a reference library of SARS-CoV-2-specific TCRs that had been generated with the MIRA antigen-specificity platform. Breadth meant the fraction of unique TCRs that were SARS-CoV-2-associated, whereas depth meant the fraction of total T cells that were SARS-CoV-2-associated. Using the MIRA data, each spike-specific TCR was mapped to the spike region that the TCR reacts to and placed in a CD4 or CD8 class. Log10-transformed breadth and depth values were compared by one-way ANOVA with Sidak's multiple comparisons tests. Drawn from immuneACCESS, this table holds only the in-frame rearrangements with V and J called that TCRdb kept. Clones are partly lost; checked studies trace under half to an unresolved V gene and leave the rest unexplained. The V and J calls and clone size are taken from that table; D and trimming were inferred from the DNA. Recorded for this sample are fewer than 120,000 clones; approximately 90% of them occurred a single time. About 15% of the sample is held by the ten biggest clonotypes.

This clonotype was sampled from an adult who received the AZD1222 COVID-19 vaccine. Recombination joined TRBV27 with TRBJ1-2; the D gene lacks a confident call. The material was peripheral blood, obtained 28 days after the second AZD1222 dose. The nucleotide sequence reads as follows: TGTGCCAGCAGGCGGCCAGCGCCTAACTATGGCTACACCTTC. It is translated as CASRRPAPNYGYTF.